This T cell receptor (beta chain) comes out of a study of shared clonotypes between healthy human individuals. Donors were healthy HIV-negative adults without recent acute infections or vaccinations. Germline-derived CDR1 and CDR2 are MDHEN and SYDVKM. V lost 4 bases and J lost 7, with 8 bases in between. This CDR3 spans 12 amino acids. Measured with immunoSEQ multiplex PCR; TCRdb has only the in-frame clones, and not every one. Among roughly 170,000 clones listed, approximately 60% were seen once. This clone appeared a few times. This receptor was taken from a man aged 25-45 years in good health. The chain uses TRBV28 and TRBJ1-5, with D possibly being TRBD1 (5 bases). Sequencing was done on a sample of memory CD4+ T cells sorted from blood. Subset described: CD45RA-negative fraction. Here the CDR3 DNA reads TGTGCCAGCAGTTCAGGGTGGCAGCCCCAGCATTTT. This codes for CASSSGWQPQHF. Using reference TRBV28 and TRBJ1-5 for the parts outside the CDR3, the full variable domain is DVKVTQSSRYLVKRTGEKVFLECVQDMDHENMFWYRQDPGLGLRLIYFSYDVKMKEKGDIPEGYSVSREKKERFSLILESASTNQTSMYLCASSSGWQPQHFGDGTRLSIL.